The 13 T cell receptor beta chains in this list originate from one sample, sequenced in a study of cytomegalovirus exposure and HLA in healthy donors. Assay: immunoSEQ multiplex PCR; the TCRdb copy retains only in-frame clones and omits some. The sample holds about 83,000 clones; roughly 96% are singletons and the top ten take about 1.3%. Material for sequencing was PBMCs. The receptors were gathered from a woman aged 18-30 years in good health and CMV-seronegative.

The gene calls are TRBV7-9 and TRBJ1-3, with 8 bases fitting TRBD1. Trimming took 4 bases from V and 0 from J; bases not matched to a gene: 5. Germline lookup yields CDR1 SEHNR and CDR2 FQNEAQ (reference sequence). The CDR3 has 16 amino acids. CDR3 in DNA: TGTGCCAGCAGCTCCGGACAGGGTCCCTCTGGAAACACCATATATTTT. It codes for CASSSGQGPSGNTIYF. Combining the CDR3 with reference TRBV7-9 and TRBJ1-3 gives the whole variable domain DTGVSQNPRHKITKRGQNVTFRCDPISEHNRLYWYRQTLGQGPEFLTYFQNEAQLEKSRLLSDRFSAERPKGSFSTLEIQRTEQGDSAMYLCASSSGQGPSGNTIYFGEGSWLTVV.

The chain recombines TRBV9 with TRBJ1-3, with no clear D. The V end was cut by 4 bases, the J end by 0 bases, with 14 bases between. The germline gives CDR1 SGDLS, CDR2 YYNGEE. The CDR3 consists of 16 residues. The CDR3 DNA follows: TGTGCCAGCAGCACCCTGGGCGGGAGCTCTGGAAACACCATATATTTT. Translation gives CASSTLGGSSGNTIYF.

This chain connects TRBV10-1 to TRBJ2-1; 7 nucleotides match TRBD2. Per the germline V gene, CDR1 is WNHNN and CDR2 is SYGVQD (reference sequence). V shed 4 bases, J shed 5 bases, and the junction held 8 bases outside the gene matches. The CDR3 extends over 15 amino acids. This chain's CDR3 is CASSGGLAVHNEQFF. The CDR3, as DNA: TGCGCCAGCAGTGGAGGGCTAGCGGTTCACAATGAGCAGTTCTTC.

The chain links TRBV5-1 to TRBJ2-5; 12 bases are shared with TRBD2. The junction had 2 bases not matched to a gene; V was cut back by 0 bases and J by 2 bases. From germline, CDR1 is SGHRS and CDR2 YFSETQ. The CDR3 length is 16 residues. Here the CDR3 reads CASSLALAGGQETQYF. For the CDR3, the DNA is TGCGCCAGCAGCTTGGCCCTAGCGGGAGGGCAAGAGACCCAGTACTTC. Variable domain in full (rest from reference TRBV5-1 and TRBJ2-5): KAGVTQTPRYLIKTRGQQVTLSCSPISGHRSVSWYQQTPGQGLQFLFEYFSETQRNKGNFPGRFSGRQFSNSRSEMNVSTLELGDSALYLCASSLALAGGQETQYFGPGTRLLVL.

This clone was detected once. The chain employs TRBV9 and TRBJ2-7; maybe TRBD1 (5 bases). Trimming removed 0 bases from V and 3 bases from J, with 10 bases in between. CDR1 and CDR2 from the germline V gene are SGDLS and YYNGEE. This CDR3 is built from 14 residues. Written as DNA, the CDR3 is TGTGCCAGCAGCGTAGCTGACAGTTTCTACGAGCAGTACTTC. It specifies CASSVADSFYEQYF.

This chain uses TRBV10-3 with TRBJ2-1; 13 bases are a match to TRBD2. The junction had 6 bases not matched to a gene; V was cut back by 4 bases and J by 0 bases. This CDR3 is 18 amino acids long. Germline CDR1 ENHRY, CDR2 SYGVKD. The CDR3 sequence: CAISAPTSGRSSYNEQFF. Here the CDR3 DNA reads TGTGCCATCAGTGCCCCGACTAGCGGGAGGTCCTCCTACAATGAGCAGTTCTTC.

The chain employs TRBV7-9 and TRBJ1-4; 12 nucleotides align to TRBD1. Germline trimming cut 6 bases from V and 1 base from J; bases unmatched to any gene: 12. CDR1 SEHNR and CDR2 FQNEAQ come from the germline V gene (reference sequence). The CDR3 is 19 amino acids. The CDR3 sequence: CASRPGQGARRKTNEKLFF. The CDR3 coding sequence is TGTGCCAGCAGACCGGGACAGGGGGCGCGGAGAAAAACTAATGAAAAACTGTTTTTT.

The genes are TRBV4-2 and TRBJ2-2, with 7 bases fitting TRBD2. V lost 4 bases and J lost 6; bases outside the gene matches: 14. Germline loops: CDR1 LGHNA, CDR2 YNFKEQ. This CDR3 is 17 amino acids long. CDR3 sequence: CASSRPARGRDAGELFF. The DNA for the CDR3 is TGTGCCAGCAGCCGGCCTGCTCGGGGGAGGGACGCCGGGGAGCTGTTTTTT.

Worth noting for this clone: Sequence at one end of the junction differs from germline and may be a read error. The rearrangement uses TRBV7-7 and TRBJ2-1, with 10 nucleotides matching TRBD2. This CDR3 has 18 amino acids. Germline V gene sequence: CDR1 SSHAT, CDR2 FNYEAQ (reference sequence). The CDR3 protein is CASSGTPTTSGAYNEQFF. The CDR3 nucleotides read TGTGCTAGCAGCGGGACGCCTACAACTAGCGGGGCCTACAATGAGCAGTTCTTC.

This clone has a single count. V usage is TRBV6-1 and J usage is TRBJ2-5, with TRBD2 identical over 8 bases. V was pared by 8 bases and J by 4 bases, with 9 bases of the junction left unmatched. Germline V gene sequence: CDR1 MNHNS, CDR2 SASEGT. The CDR3 has 14 residues. In nucleotides, the CDR3 is TGTGCCAGCGGGGAGCGGGAGTGGGGAGAGACCCAGTACTTC. It yields the protein CASGEREWGETQYF.

The chain carries TRBV12-5 and TRBJ2-7, with 9 bases lining up with TRBD1. The CDR3 loop spans 17 amino acids. Germline CDR1 is LGHNT and CDR2 is FRNRAP. V lost 5 bases and J lost 4; bases outside the gene matches: 15. The CDR3 reads CASGAQGATWREYEQYF. The CDR3 nucleotides read TGTGCTAGTGGTGCACAGGGGGCGACGTGGCGGGAGTACGAGCAGTACTTC. The whole variable domain, filled in from reference TRBV12-5 and TRBJ2-7, reads DARVTQTPRHKVTEMGQEVTMRCQPILGHNTVFWYRQTMMQGLELLAYFRNRAPLDDSGMPKDRFSAEMPDATLATLKIQPSEPRDSAVYFCASGAQGATWREYEQYFGPGTRLTVT.

The sample holds one count of this clone. CDR3 in amino acids: CASSEVHGRGADTQYF. The DNA for the CDR3 is TGTGCCAGCAGTGAAGTGCACGGGAGAGGCGCAGATACGCAGTATTTT. The chain uses TRBV6-1 and TRBJ2-3, with TRBD2 as a possible D gene (6 bases). Germline V gene sequence: CDR1 MNHNS, CDR2 SASEGT. CDR3 length: 16 amino acids. Trimming shortened V by 1 base and J by 4 bases, and 15 bases separated the two germline ends.

The gene calls are TRBV27 and TRBJ1-5, with TRBD1 matching over 7 bases. CDR1 is MNHEY, CDR2 SMNVEV, per germline (reference sequence). The CDR3 is 15 amino acids. The V segment lost 7 bases and the J segment 4 bases; nucleotides outside the gene matches: 10. Here the CDR3 DNA reads TGTGCCAGCACTCCAAGGGGGACAGATAATCAGCCCCAGCATTTT. Its protein is CASTPRGTDNQPQHF.